The rows below give T cell receptor beta chains drawn from one sample of a study of response to subunit inactivated influenza vaccine. TCRdb redid the calling of the RT-PCR reads with MiXCR, one entry per CDR3 protein. In the table there are a few hundred thousand distinct CDR3 sequences, 21% of which are singletons. The source was PBMCs from blood, collected 21 months after vaccination. These receptors came from a man between 45 and 75 years old who received an inactivated influenza vaccine. CDR3s include the opening cysteine and the closing phenylalanine or tryptophan. D genes are given only for firm matches. Only part of the rows carry a size: once, few, many, or a class if the clone is expanded.

clone size: few; D gene: .; J gene: TRBJ1-2; V gene: TRBV29-1; CDR3 protein: CSVALDVGYYGYTF; CDR3 DNA: TGCAGCGTCGCGTTGGACGTGGGGTACTATGGCTACACCTTC
clone size: .; D gene: .; J gene: TRBJ2-3; V gene: TRBV9; CDR3 protein: CASSGDWGSTDTQYF; CDR3 DNA: TGTGCCAGCAGCGGGGACTGGGGGTCCACAGATACGCAGTATTTT
clone size: few; D gene: .; J gene: TRBJ1-1; V gene: TRBV12-3/TRBV12-4; CDR3 protein: CASSSGLMNTEAFF; CDR3 DNA: TGTGCCAGCAGTTCGGGACTGATGAACACTGAAGCTTTCTTT
clone size: few; D gene: TRBD1; J gene: TRBJ1-2; V gene: TRBV5-6; CDR3 protein: CASSLRDRVYGYTF; CDR3 DNA: TGTGCCAGCAGCTTAAGGGACAGGGTCTATGGCTACACCTTC
clone size: .; D gene: .; J gene: TRBJ1-5; V gene: TRBV6-1; CDR3 protein: CASSIGPRSQPQHF; CDR3 DNA: TGTGCCAGCAGTATCGGACCCAGGAGTCAGCCCCAGCATTTT
clone size: few; D gene: .; J gene: TRBJ1-5; V gene: TRBV7-6; CDR3 protein: CASSRFPDSNQPQHF; CDR3 DNA: TGTGCCAGCAGTCGGTTCCCTGACAGCAATCAGCCCCAGCATTTT
clone size: .; D gene: .; J gene: TRBJ1-2; V gene: TRBV5-4; CDR3 protein: CASSLGRVVDYGYTF; CDR3 DNA: TGTGCCAGCAGCTTAGGCAGGGTAGTGGACTATGGCTACACCTTC
clone size: .; D gene: .; J gene: TRBJ1-1; V gene: TRBV18; CDR3 protein: CASSPSSPYTEAFF; CDR3 DNA: TGTGCCAGCTCACCAAGCAGCCCCTACACTGAAGCTTTCTTT
clone size: few; D gene: .; J gene: TRBJ1-1; V gene: TRBV6-1; CDR3 protein: CASRKAVWDTEAFF; CDR3 DNA: TGTGCCAGCAGAAAAGCCGTCTGGGACACTGAAGCTTTCTTT
clone size: few; D gene: TRBD2; J gene: TRBJ2-1; V gene: TRBV4-3; CDR3 protein: CASSHEYATSTTYNEQFF; CDR3 DNA: TGCGCCAGCAGCCATGAATATGCGACTAGCACGACCTACAATGAGCAGTTCTTC
clone size: few; D gene: .; J gene: TRBJ1-2; V gene: TRBV6-5; CDR3 protein: CASSWTGTDANYGYTF; CDR3 DNA: TGTGCCAGCAGTTGGACCGGGACGGATGCTAACTATGGCTACACCTTC
clone size: .; D gene: .; J gene: TRBJ1-4; V gene: TRBV4-1; CDR3 protein: CASSFRLQANDEKLFF; CDR3 DNA: TGCGCCAGCAGCTTTCGATTACAGGCGAACGATGAAAAACTGTTTTTT
clone size: few; D gene: .; J gene: TRBJ1-4; V gene: TRBV12-3/TRBV12-4; CDR3 protein: CASGEGEKLFF; CDR3 DNA: TGTGCCAGCGGAGAAGGTGAAAAACTGTTTTTT
clone size: few; D gene: TRBD2; J gene: TRBJ2-3; V gene: TRBV12-3/TRBV12-4; CDR3 protein: CASSFAAGGRTPTPSTDTQYF; CDR3 DNA: TGTGCCAGCAGTTTCGCTGCCGGCGGGAGGACTCCAACCCCTAGCACAGATACGCAGTATTTT
clone size: .; D gene: TRBD2; J gene: TRBJ2-3; V gene: TRBV20-1; CDR3 protein: CSAIRSGGGPDTQYF; CDR3 DNA: TGCAGTGCTATCCGTAGCGGGGGAGGCCCAGATACGCAGTATTTT
clone size: few; D gene: TRBD1; J gene: TRBJ2-7; V gene: TRBV24-1; CDR3 protein: CATSDPTTGRPYF; CDR3 DNA: TGTGCCACCAGTGATCCAACGACAGGGAGACCGTACTTC
clone size: few; D gene: TRBD1; J gene: TRBJ1-5; V gene: TRBV18; CDR3 protein: CASSGDRASNQPQHF; CDR3 DNA: TGTGCCAGCTCAGGGGACAGGGCAAGCAATCAGCCCCAGCATTTT
clone size: few; D gene: .; J gene: TRBJ1-1; V gene: TRBV2; CDR3 protein: CASSVIPRETEAFF; CDR3 DNA: TGTGCCAGCAGTGTCATCCCTAGGGAAACTGAAGCTTTCTTT
clone size: many; D gene: TRBD1; J gene: TRBJ1-1; V gene: TRBV4-2; CDR3 protein: CASSQDRGRTGDSNTEAFF; CDR3 DNA: TGTGCCAGCAGCCAGGACAGGGGACGGACAGGGGACTCAAACACTGAAGCTTTCTTT
clone size: few; D gene: .; J gene: TRBJ2-3; V gene: TRBV7-9; CDR3 protein: CASGGSGTDTQYF; CDR3 DNA: TGTGCCAGCGGGGGTTCCGGGACAGATACGCAGTATTTT
clone size: few; D gene: .; J gene: TRBJ2-1; V gene: TRBV7-3; CDR3 protein: CASSMGSGGEQFF; CDR3 DNA: TGTGCCAGCAGCATGGGATCCGGGGGTGAGCAGTTCTTC
clone size: .; D gene: .; J gene: TRBJ1-1; V gene: TRBV2; CDR3 protein: CAITSGDTEAFF; CDR3 DNA: TGTGCCATTACCTCGGGGGACACTGAAGCTTTCTTT
clone size: few; D gene: .; J gene: TRBJ2-3; V gene: TRBV7-2; CDR3 protein: CASSTLGPIDTQYF; CDR3 DNA: TGTGCCAGCAGCACCCTCGGACCCATAGATACGCAGTATTTT
clone size: few; D gene: TRBD1; J gene: TRBJ1-2; V gene: TRBV5-1; CDR3 protein: CASSLEQSRDRGSSTF; CDR3 DNA: TGCGCCAGCAGCTTAGAGCAGTCCCGGGACAGGGGATCAAGCACCTTC
clone size: once; D gene: .; J gene: TRBJ2-7; V gene: TRBV10-3; CDR3 protein: CAISDSSYEQYF; CDR3 DNA: TGTGCCATCAGTGACTCTTCCTACGAGCAGTACTTC
clone size: few; D gene: .; J gene: TRBJ1-4; V gene: TRBV6-5; CDR3 protein: CASSYSQRLGFGEKLFF; CDR3 DNA: TGTGCCAGCAGTTACTCGCAACGACTTGGATTCGGGGAAAAACTGTTTTTT
clone size: many; D gene: TRBD1; J gene: TRBJ2-3; V gene: TRBV5-1; CDR3 protein: CASSLDRVQSYF; CDR3 DNA: TGCGCCAGCAGCCTCGACAGGGTCCAGTCGTATTTT
clone size: .; D gene: TRBD1; J gene: TRBJ1-1; V gene: TRBV7-2; CDR3 protein: CASSPRQGSNTEAFF; CDR3 DNA: TGTGCCAGCAGCCCTAGACAGGGCTCGAACACTGAAGCTTTCTTT
clone size: .; D gene: .; J gene: TRBJ1-2; V gene: TRBV7-9; CDR3 protein: CASSPPRAADGYTF; CDR3 DNA: TGTGCCAGCAGCCCTCCGCGGGCAGCGGATGGCTACACCTTC
clone size: .; D gene: TRBD2; J gene: TRBJ2-4; V gene: TRBV4-1; CDR3 protein: CASKKAGEAIQYF; CDR3 DNA: TGCGCCAGCAAGAAAGCGGGAGAGGCCATTCAGTACTTC
clone size: .; D gene: .; J gene: TRBJ1-6; V gene: TRBV7-2; CDR3 protein: CASSTGSGALHF; CDR3 DNA: TGTGCCAGCAGCACGGGGTCGGGGGCCCTCCACTTT
clone size: once; D gene: TRBD1; J gene: TRBJ2-3; V gene: TRBV5-1; CDR3 protein: CASKGQGITDTQYF; CDR3 DNA: TGCGCCAGCAAGGGACAGGGGATAACAGATACGCAGTATTTT
clone size: .; D gene: .; J gene: TRBJ2-7; V gene: TRBV28; CDR3 protein: CASSLSAGREQYF; CDR3 DNA: TGTGCCAGCAGTTTATCTGCAGGCCGCGAGCAGTACTTC
clone size: .; D gene: TRBD2; J gene: TRBJ2-3; V gene: TRBV11-3; CDR3 protein: CASSLGTSGPQYF; CDR3 DNA: TGTGCCAGCAGCTTGGGGACTAGCGGGCCGCAGTATTTT
clone size: many; D gene: TRBD1; J gene: TRBJ1-2; V gene: TRBV7-2; CDR3 protein: CASSLVVQGASGYTF; CDR3 DNA: TGTGCCAGCAGCTTAGTGGTGCAGGGGGCTTCAGGCTACACCTTC
clone size: many; D gene: .; J gene: TRBJ1-5; V gene: TRBV12-3/TRBV12-4; CDR3 protein: CASSLRQGGEPQHF; CDR3 DNA: TGTGCCAGCAGTCTTCGCCAGGGAGGCGAGCCCCAGCATTTT
clone size: .; D gene: TRBD1; J gene: TRBJ2-2; V gene: TRBV4-3; CDR3 protein: CASSRLASGQGAGGELFF; CDR3 DNA: TGCGCCAGCAGCCGCCTAGCATCGGGACAGGGGGCGGGCGGGGAGCTGTTTTTT
clone size: .; D gene: .; J gene: TRBJ1-5; V gene: TRBV4-1; CDR3 protein: CASSQDPSGNQPQHF; CDR3 DNA: TGCGCCAGCAGCCAAGATCCGAGCGGTAATCAGCCCCAGCATTTT
clone size: few; D gene: .; J gene: TRBJ2-4; V gene: TRBV14; CDR3 protein: CASSQEGASRDIQYF; CDR3 DNA: TGTGCCAGCAGCCAAGAAGGGGCTTCCCGTGACATTCAGTACTTC
clone size: .; D gene: .; J gene: TRBJ1-1; V gene: TRBV7-9; CDR3 protein: CASSLENWNTEAFF; CDR3 DNA: TGTGCCAGCAGCTTGGAGAACTGGAACACTGAAGCTTTCTTT
clone size: .; D gene: .; J gene: TRBJ1-1; V gene: TRBV12-3/TRBV12-4; CDR3 protein: CASTIHRDINTEAFF; CDR3 DNA: TGTGCCAGCACTATCCACAGGGACATCAACACTGAAGCTTTCTTT
clone size: .; D gene: .; J gene: TRBJ2-5; V gene: TRBV20-1; CDR3 protein: CSARSRVQESQYF; CDR3 DNA: TGCAGTGCTAGATCAAGGGTCCAAGAGTCCCAGTACTTC
clone size: few; D gene: TRBD1; J gene: TRBJ2-1; V gene: TRBV6-2/TRBV6-3; CDR3 protein: CASSPGQVFFDEQFF; CDR3 DNA: TGTGCCAGTAGCCCAGGACAGGTATTTTTCGATGAGCAGTTCTTC
clone size: few; D gene: .; J gene: TRBJ1-4; V gene: TRBV5-1; CDR3 protein: CASSSAGRIKATNEKLFF; CDR3 DNA: TGCGCCAGCAGCTCGGCGGGCCGAATAAAAGCAACTAATGAAAAACTGTTTTTT
clone size: many; D gene: .; J gene: TRBJ1-1; V gene: TRBV2; CDR3 protein: CASRYRDEWTEAFF; CDR3 DNA: TGTGCCAGCAGGTACAGGGACGAATGGACTGAAGCTTTCTTT
clone size: .; D gene: .; J gene: TRBJ2-7; V gene: TRBV5-5; CDR3 protein: CASSSVSMTGGYEQYF; CDR3 DNA: TGTGCCAGCAGCTCGGTTTCTATGACCGGGGGATACGAGCAGTACTTC
clone size: .; D gene: TRBD2; J gene: TRBJ2-4; V gene: TRBV6-2/TRBV6-3; CDR3 protein: CASSYSKGLAGVLAKNIQYF; CDR3 DNA: TGTGCCAGCAGTTACTCGAAAGGACTAGCGGGGGTTTTAGCCAAAAACATTCAGTACTTC
clone size: few; D gene: .; J gene: TRBJ1-2; V gene: TRBV20-1; CDR3 protein: CSAALMDYGYTF; CDR3 DNA: TGCAGTGCTGCCCTCATGGACTATGGCTACACCTTC
clone size: .; D gene: .; J gene: TRBJ1-1; V gene: TRBV12-3/TRBV12-4; CDR3 protein: CASSFGPTEAFF; CDR3 DNA: TGTGCCAGCAGTTTTGGGCCCACTGAAGCTTTCTTT
clone size: .; D gene: .; J gene: TRBJ1-2; V gene: TRBV9; CDR3 protein: CASSGGQFGVGYTF; CDR3 DNA: TGTGCCAGCAGTGGCGGACAGTTTGGAGTAGGCTACACCTTC